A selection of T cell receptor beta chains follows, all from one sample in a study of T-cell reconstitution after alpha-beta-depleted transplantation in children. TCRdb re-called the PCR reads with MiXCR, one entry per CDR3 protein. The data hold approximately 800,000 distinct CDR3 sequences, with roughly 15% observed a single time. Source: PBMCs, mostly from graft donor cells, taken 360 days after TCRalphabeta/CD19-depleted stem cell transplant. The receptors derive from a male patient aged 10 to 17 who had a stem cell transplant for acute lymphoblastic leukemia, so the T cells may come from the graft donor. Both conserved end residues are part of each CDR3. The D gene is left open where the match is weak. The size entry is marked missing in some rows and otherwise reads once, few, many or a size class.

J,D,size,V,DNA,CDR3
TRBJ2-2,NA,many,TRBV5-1,TGCGCCAGCAGCTTCAGGGAAGCTGGGGGCACCGGGGAGCTGTTTTTT,CASSFREAGGTGELFF
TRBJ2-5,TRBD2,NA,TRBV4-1,TGCGCCAGCAGCCAAGGGCCTAGCGGGGGATCCAAGCGGGAGACCCAGTACTTC,CASSQGPSGGSKRETQYF
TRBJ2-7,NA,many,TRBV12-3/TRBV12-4,TGTGCCAGCAGTCTCCAGAGGACAGCGTACTCCTACGAGCAGTACTTC,CASSLQRTAYSYEQYF
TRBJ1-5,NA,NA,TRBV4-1,TGCGCCAGCAGCCAAGATGGGGGAGGCAGGGGCAATCAGCCCCAGCATTTT,CASSQDGGGRGNQPQHF
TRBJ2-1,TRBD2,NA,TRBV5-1,TGCGCCAGCAGCGTTCTAGCGGGAGGGGGTGAGCAGTTCTTC,CASSVLAGGGEQFF
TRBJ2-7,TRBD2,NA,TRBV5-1,TGCGCCAGCAGCTTGAGCCTAGCGGGCCCCTACGAGCAGTACTTC,CASSLSLAGPYEQYF
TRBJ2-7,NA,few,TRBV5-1,TGCGCCTGTCAAAAAGTGGGGACCTCCTACGAGCAGTACTTC,CACQKVGTSYEQYF
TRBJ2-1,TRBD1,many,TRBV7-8,TGTGCCAGCAGCTTAACAGGGGACAATGAGCAGTTCTTC,CASSLTGDNEQFF
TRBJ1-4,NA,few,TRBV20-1,TGCAGTGCTAGAGATTCCCGGAATGAAAAACTGTTTTTT,CSARDSRNEKLFF
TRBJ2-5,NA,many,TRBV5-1,TGTGCCAGCAGCTTCCCGAGAGAGACCCAGTACTTC,CASSFPRETQYF
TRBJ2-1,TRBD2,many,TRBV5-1,TGCGCCAGCAGCTCGGATTTGCTAGCGGGAGGTGTCGATGAGCAGTTCTTC,CASSSDLLAGGVDEQFF
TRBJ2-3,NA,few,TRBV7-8,TGTGCCAGCAGCTTACGGGTATTGAGGACAGATACGCAGTATTTT,CASSLRVLRTDTQYF
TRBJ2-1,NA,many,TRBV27,TGTGCCAGCAGTTTATGGGCGATTACAGGGTCTCAGACAGAGCAGTTCTTC,CASSLWAITGSQTEQFF
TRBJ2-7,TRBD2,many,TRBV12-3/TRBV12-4,TGTGCCAGCAGAACAGCGGGAGGGCCTACCTACGAGCAGTACTTC,CASRTAGGPTYEQYF
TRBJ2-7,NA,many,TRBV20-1,TGCAGTGCTAGACGCTACAGGGTAGAGCAGTACTTC,CSARRYRVEQYF
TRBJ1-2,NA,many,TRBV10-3,TGTGCCATCGGACAGATAAACTATGGCTACACCTTC,CAIGQINYGYTF
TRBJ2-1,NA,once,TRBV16,TGTGCCAGCAGCCACTCTCAAAGTTACAATGAGCAGTTCTTC,CASSHSQSYNEQFF
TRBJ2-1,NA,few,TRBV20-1,TGCAGTGCTAGAGGGGACACCGCGCCCGCGGATGAGCAGTTCTTC,CSARGDTAPADEQFF
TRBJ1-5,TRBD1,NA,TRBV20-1,TGCAGTGCCAGCCGGACAGGGTCGAATCAGCCCCAGCATTTT,CSASRTGSNQPQHF
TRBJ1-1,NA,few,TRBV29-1,TGCAGTGGCAGAGGGAACACTGAAGCTTTCTTT,CSGRGNTEAFF
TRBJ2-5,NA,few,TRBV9,TGTGCCAGCAGCGTGGGGGGAACATTCCAAGAGACCCAGTACTTC,CASSVGGTFQETQYF
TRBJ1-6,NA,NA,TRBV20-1,TGCAGTGCTAACGGCGGCAATTCACCCCTCCACTTT,CSANGGNSPLHF
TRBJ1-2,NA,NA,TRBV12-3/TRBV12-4,TGTGCCAGCAGTTTCGTGCCGGGGGGTGGCTACACCTTC,CASSFVPGGGYTF
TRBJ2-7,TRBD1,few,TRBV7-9,TGTGCCAGCAGTCCGGACAGGGGAGTCCACGAGCAGTACTTC,CASSPDRGVHEQYF
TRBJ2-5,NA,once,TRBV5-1,TGCGCCAGCGAGCCGGGTAGTTTTCAAGAGACCCAGTACTTC,CASEPGSFQETQYF
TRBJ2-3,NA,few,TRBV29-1,TGCAGCGTTGAGGCTCAAACAGATACGCAGTATTTT,CSVEAQTDTQYF
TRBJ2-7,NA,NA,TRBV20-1,TGCAGTGCTAGATCGGGCCCGGGGGTCGAGCAGTACTTC,CSARSGPGVEQYF
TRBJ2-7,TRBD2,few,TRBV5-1,TGCGCCAGCAGCTCTGGGACTAGCGGGAGCGGTTACGAGCAGTACTTC,CASSSGTSGSGYEQYF
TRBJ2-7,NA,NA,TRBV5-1,TGCGCCAGCAGCGGGGACGGGCGAGGGGTCTCCTACGAGCAGTACTTC,CASSGDGRGVSYEQYF
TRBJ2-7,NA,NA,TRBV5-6,TGTGCCAGCAGCATAGACTCCTCCAGCGCCTACGAGCAGTACTTC,CASSIDSSSAYEQYF
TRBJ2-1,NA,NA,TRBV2,TGTGCCGGGGACGGGACTCCTTATGTAAATGAGCAGTTCTTC,CAGDGTPYVNEQFF
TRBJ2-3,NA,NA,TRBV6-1,TGTGCCAGCACCCCATATCTAGGGAGTGCAGATACGCAGTATTTT,CASTPYLGSADTQYF
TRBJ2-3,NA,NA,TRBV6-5,TGTGCCAGCAGTTACTCGTGGGGAGGGGGGACAGATACGCAGTATTTT,CASSYSWGGGTDTQYF
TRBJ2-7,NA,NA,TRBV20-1,TGCAGTGCTAGGAGCCAAACCGGGCAGTACTTC,CSARSQTGQYF
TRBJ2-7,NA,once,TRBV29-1,TGCAGCGTCGTGCCTGAACAGGGCGATGGGGACGAGCAGTACTTC,CSVVPEQGDGDEQYF
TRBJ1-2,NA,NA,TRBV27,TGTGCCAGCAGTTCACTCAGGGTAGGGTATGGCTACACCTTC,CASSSLRVGYGYTF
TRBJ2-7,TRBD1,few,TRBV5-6,TGTGCCAGCAGACTGACAGGGGGCGGCGAGCAGTACTTC,CASRLTGGGEQYF
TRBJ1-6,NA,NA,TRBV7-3,TGTGCCAGCAGCCATCTAACAGGGTCATCACCCCTCCACTTT,CASSHLTGSSPLHF
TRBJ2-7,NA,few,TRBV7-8,TGTGCCAGCAGGCCTCGGATCCGGGACACCTACTCCTACGAGCAGTACTTC,CASRPRIRDTYSYEQYF
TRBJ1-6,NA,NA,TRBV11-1,TGTGCCAGCAGCGAGGGACGGCTTCCTAATTCACCCCTCCACTTT,CASSEGRLPNSPLHF
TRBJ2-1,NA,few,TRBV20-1,TGCAGTGTCACACGGGGGGCGGGGAATGAGCAGTTCTTC,CSVTRGAGNEQFF
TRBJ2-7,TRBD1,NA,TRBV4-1,TGCGCCAGCAGCCCCCGACAGGGGGAAACCTACGAGCAGTACTTC,CASSPRQGETYEQYF
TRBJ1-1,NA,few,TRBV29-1,TGCAGCGTTGACAGTAATCGGGAAGCTTTCTTT,CSVDSNREAFF
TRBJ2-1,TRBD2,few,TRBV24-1,TGTGCCACCAGTGATTTCGGGACTAGTCGGTGGGGACGCTACAATGAGCAGTTCTTC,CATSDFGTSRWGRYNEQFF
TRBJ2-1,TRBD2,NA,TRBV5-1,TGCGCCAGCAGCGCCGAGCTAGCGGGAGAACAGTTCTTC,CASSAELAGEQFF
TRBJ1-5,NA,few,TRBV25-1,TGTGCCAGCAGTGGGGGTGGGCGGTTGAATCAGCCCCAGCATTTT,CASSGGGRLNQPQHF
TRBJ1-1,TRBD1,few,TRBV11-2,TGTGCCAGCAGCTTCCCCCGGAATCTTCCGGGACAGCTGAACACTGAAGCTTTCTTT,CASSFPRNLPGQLNTEAFF
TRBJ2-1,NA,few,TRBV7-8,TGTGCCAGCAGCCTGTCTATTTTGACAGCTAATGAGCAGTTCTTC,CASSLSILTANEQFF
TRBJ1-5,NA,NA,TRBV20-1,TGCAGTGCTAGAGCCGCGACGATGGTCAATCAGCCCCAGCATTTT,CSARAATMVNQPQHF
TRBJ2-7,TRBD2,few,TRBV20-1,TGCAGTGCTACCGGGACTAGCAAAGTGTACGAGCAGTACTTC,CSATGTSKVYEQYF
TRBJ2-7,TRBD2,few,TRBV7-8,TGTGCCAGCAGCTTAGAGGCTAGCGGGAGGGTTAGCTCCTACGAGCAGTACTTC,CASSLEASGRVSSYEQYF
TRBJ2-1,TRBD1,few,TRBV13,TGTGCCAGCAGCCCTAGACAGGGTGACAATGAGCAGTTCTTC,CASSPRQGDNEQFF
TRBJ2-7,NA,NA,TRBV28,TGTGCCAGCAGTTTTGCAGGCAGCGAGCAGTACTTC,CASSFAGSEQYF
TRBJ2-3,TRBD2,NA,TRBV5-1,TGCGCCAGCAGCCCCAGCGGGAGGACGACAGATACGCAGTATTTT,CASSPSGRTTDTQYF
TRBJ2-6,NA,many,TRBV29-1,TGCAGCGTTGGTCTGGTGGCTGGGGCCAACGTCCTGACTTTC,CSVGLVAGANVLTF
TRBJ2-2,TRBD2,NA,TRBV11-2,TGTGCCAGCAGCCGCGTGCGGGAGGGCCGTCGTCGCACCGGGGAGCTGTTTTTT,CASSRVREGRRRTGELFF
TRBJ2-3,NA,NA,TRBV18,TGTGCCAGCTCACCACAGGCGGGAACTACAGATACGCAGTATTTT,CASSPQAGTTDTQYF
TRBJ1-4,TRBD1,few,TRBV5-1,TGCGCCAGCAGCCTGGGGGGGACAGCAACTAATGAAAAACTGTTTTTT,CASSLGGTATNEKLFF
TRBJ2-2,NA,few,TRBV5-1,TGCGCCAGCAGCTTCCGACAGAATACACCCGGGGAGCTGTTTTTT,CASSFRQNTPGELFF
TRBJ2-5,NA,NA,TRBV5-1,TGCGCCAGCAGCTTCCCGAGAAGACAGGTTGGGCAAGAGACCCAGTACTTC,CASSFPRRQVGQETQYF